Listed below are T cell receptor beta chains from one sample, sequenced in a study of blood T cell repertoires in COVID-19. The repertoire was sequenced with immunoSEQ multiplex PCR; TCRdb's copy has only in-frame clones and lacks some. This table holds about 140,000 clones, about 86% found once. The sequenced sample consisted of peripheral blood. The source of these receptors is a human donor in a cohort sampled during active COVID-19. The CDR3 runs from the conserved cysteine through the conserved F or W. A D gene is named only where the DNA matches it firmly. Not every row has a clone size; where given, it reads once, few, many or a size class.

TRBD2 | TRBJ2-1 | TRBV5-1 | - | TGCGCCAGCAGCTTGGGGGCGGGAGGAGGTCCGTTGGAGCAGTTCTTC | CASSLGAGGGPLEQFF
TRBD2 | TRBJ2-1 | TRBV3-1/TRBV3-2 | - | TGTGCCAGCAGCACGCAAGGACTAGCGGAAACATACAATGAGCAGTTCTTC | CASSTQGLAETYNEQFF
- | TRBJ1-5 | TRBV7-2 | - | TGTGCCAGCAGCTTGAGCACAGGGCCGGGGCAGCCCCAGCATTTT | CASSLSTGPGQPQHF
TRBD1 | TRBJ2-7 | TRBV6-6 | - | TGTGCCAGCAGTCCCATGAGTCCCCCGGGACAGGGGCGCTACGAGCAGTACTTC | CASSPMSPPGQGRYEQYF
- | TRBJ1-1 | TRBV6-6 | - | TGTGCCAGCAGCCAAGGACGGGAAGAAGCTTTCTTT | CASSQGREEAFF
TRBD1 | TRBJ1-5 | TRBV7-3 | - | TGTGCCAGCAGCTTAACGGAAACCGGGACAGGGGGCTGGAAGCATCAGCCCCAGCATTTT | CASSLTETGTGGWKHQPQHF
- | TRBJ2-7 | TRBV5-5 | once | TGTGCCAGCAGCTTCCAGGGTGGACCCTACGAGCAGTACTTC | CASSFQGGPYEQYF
TRBD1 | TRBJ1-5 | TRBV6-5 | once | TGTGCCAGCGGTCTCCAGGGGGGAGGCCAGCCCCAGCATTTT | CASGLQGGGQPQHF
- | TRBJ2-7 | TRBV5-1 | - | TGCGCCAGCGACTCCAGGGCCGAGCAGTACTTC | CASDSRAEQYF
TRBD2 | TRBJ2-2 | TRBV18 | - | TGTGCCAGCTCACCGCAACCTAGCGGGAGGGGCACCGGGGAGCTGTTTTTT | CASSPQPSGRGTGELFF
- | TRBJ2-3 | TRBV6-2/TRBV6-3 | - | TGTGCCAGCAGTTACCACCTGGACTGGAGCACAGATACGCAGTATTTT | CASSYHLDWSTDTQYF
TRBD2 | TRBJ2-7 | TRBV25-1 | - | TGTGCCAGCAGTGGAGTGGGACTAGCGGGATTTCTGTACTTC | CASSGVGLAGFLYF
TRBD1 | TRBJ2-6 | TRBV10-1 | - | TGCGCCAGCAGTGAGCCCACCGGGGACAGGGGGTTCTCTGGGGCCAACGTCCTGACTTTC | CASSEPTGDRGFSGANVLTF
- | TRBJ2-2 | TRBV28 | - | TGTGCCAGCAGTAATCGCGGGGAGCTGTTTTTT | CASSNRGELFF
TRBD1 | TRBJ1-5 | TRBV28 | - | TGTGCCAGCAGTTTTCACAAACGGACAGGGGGCCGCAATCAGCCCCAGCATTTT | CASSFHKRTGGRNQPQHF
TRBD1 | TRBJ1-1 | TRBV28 | - | TGTGCCAGCAGTAAGGGGGGACAGGGGAGGAACACTGAAGCTTTCTTT | CASSKGGQGRNTEAFF
- | TRBJ2-5 | TRBV3-1/TRBV3-2 | - | TGTGCCAGCAGCCAAGAGGCGCCGGGACTGGGAGAGACCCAGTACTTC | CASSQEAPGLGETQYF